The T cell receptor (beta chain) described here comes from a study of kidney transplant recipient with SARS-CoV-2 infection. This clonotype was recorded a few times. TCRdb passed the reads through MiXCR, listing each CDR3 protein once. The repertoire holds 250,000 or so distinct CDR3 sequences, with around 28% as singletons. Trimming took off 5 bases at V and 4 bases at J, with 24 bases between the two ends. The CDR3 contains 18 residues. Looked up from germline, CDR1 is LGHDT and CDR2 is YNNKEL (reference sequence). The chain links TRBV3-1 to TRBJ2-4; D is unclear. The source material was a blood sample, sampled at baseline and on day 111 from a kidney transplant recipient. The source is a male patient in his thirties who had COVID-19 and was a kidney transplant recipient. Some of these T cells may belong to the graft donor. CDR3 sequence reads: CASSDCLPICKKKNIQYF. The CDR3 nucleotides are TGTGCCAGCAGCGATTGCCTTCCCATTTGCAAAAAAAAAAACATTCAGTACTTC.